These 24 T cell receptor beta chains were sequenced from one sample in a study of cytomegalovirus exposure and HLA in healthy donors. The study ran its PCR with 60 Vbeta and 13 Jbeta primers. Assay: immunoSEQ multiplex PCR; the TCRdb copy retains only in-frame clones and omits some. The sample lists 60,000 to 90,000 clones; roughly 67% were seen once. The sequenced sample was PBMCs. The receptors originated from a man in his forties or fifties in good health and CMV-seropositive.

The CDR3 is CASSLDKGSLANEQYF. The CDR3 coding sequence is TGTGCCAGCAGTTTAGACAAAGGATCCCTAGCAAACGAGCAGTACTTC. The rearrangement uses TRBV27 and TRBJ2-7; a weak D match, TRBD2 (5 bases). This CDR3 region has 16 residues. V was cut by 2 bases and J by 5 bases, with 19 bases left in between. Germline CDR1 and CDR2: MNHEY and SMNVEV (reference sequence).

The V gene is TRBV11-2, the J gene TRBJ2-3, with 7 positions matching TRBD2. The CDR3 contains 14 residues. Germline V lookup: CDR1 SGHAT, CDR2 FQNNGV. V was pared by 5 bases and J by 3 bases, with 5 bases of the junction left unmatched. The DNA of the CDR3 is TGTGCCAGCAGCCCCCAAGCGGGGACAGATACGCAGTATTTT. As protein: CASSPQAGTDTQYF.

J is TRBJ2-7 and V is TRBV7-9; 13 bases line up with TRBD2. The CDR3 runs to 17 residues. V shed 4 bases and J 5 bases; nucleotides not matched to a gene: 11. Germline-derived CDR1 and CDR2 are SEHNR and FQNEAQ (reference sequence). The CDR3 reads CASSYGTSGDALDEQYF. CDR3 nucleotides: TGTGCCAGCAGCTACGGGACTAGCGGGGACGCCTTGGACGAGCAGTACTTC.

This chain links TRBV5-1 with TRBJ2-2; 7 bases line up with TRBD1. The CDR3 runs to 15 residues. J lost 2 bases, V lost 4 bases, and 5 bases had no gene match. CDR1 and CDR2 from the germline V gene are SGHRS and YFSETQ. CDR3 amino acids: CASSAGTVNTGELFF. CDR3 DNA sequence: TGCGCCAGCAGCGCCGGGACAGTAAACACCGGGGAGCTGTTTTTT. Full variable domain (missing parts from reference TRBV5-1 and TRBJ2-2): KAGVTQTPRYLIKTRGQQVTLSCSPISGHRSVSWYQQTPGQGLQFLFEYFSETQRNKGNFPGRFSGRQFSNSRSEMNVSTLELGDSALYLCASSAGTVNTGELFFGEGSRLTVL.

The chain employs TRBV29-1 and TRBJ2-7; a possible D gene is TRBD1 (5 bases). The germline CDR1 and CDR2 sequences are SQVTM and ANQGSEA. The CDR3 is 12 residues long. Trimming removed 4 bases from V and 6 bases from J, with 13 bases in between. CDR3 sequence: CSVGEGVGEQYF. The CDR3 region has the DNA TGCAGCGTTGGAGAAGGGGTCGGCGAGCAGTACTTC.

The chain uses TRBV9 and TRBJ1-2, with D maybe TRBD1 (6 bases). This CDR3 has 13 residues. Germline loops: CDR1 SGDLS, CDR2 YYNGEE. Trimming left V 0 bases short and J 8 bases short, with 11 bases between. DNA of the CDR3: TGTGCCAGCAGCGTAGGAACAGGGACGGGCTACACCTTC. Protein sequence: CASSVGTGTGYTF.

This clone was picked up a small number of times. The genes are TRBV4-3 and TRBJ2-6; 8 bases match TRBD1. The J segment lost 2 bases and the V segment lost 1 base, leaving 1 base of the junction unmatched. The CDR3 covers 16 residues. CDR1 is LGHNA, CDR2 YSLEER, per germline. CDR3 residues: CASSQATGAGANVLTF. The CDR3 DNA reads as TGCGCCAGCAGCCAAGCGACAGGGGCTGGGGCCAACGTCCTGACTTTC.

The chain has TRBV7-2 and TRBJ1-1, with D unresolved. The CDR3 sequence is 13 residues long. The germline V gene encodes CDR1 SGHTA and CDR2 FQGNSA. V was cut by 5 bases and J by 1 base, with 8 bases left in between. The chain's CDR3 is CASSPSWNTEAFF. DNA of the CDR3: TGTGCCAGCAGCCCGTCTTGGAACACTGAAGCTTTCTTT.

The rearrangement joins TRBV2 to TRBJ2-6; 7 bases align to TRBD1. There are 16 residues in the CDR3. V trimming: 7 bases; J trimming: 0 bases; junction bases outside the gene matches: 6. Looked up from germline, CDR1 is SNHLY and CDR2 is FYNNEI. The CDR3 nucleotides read TGTGCCAGCAATACAGGGGCGAGCTCTGGGGCCAACGTCCTGACTTTC. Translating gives CASNTGASSGANVLTF.

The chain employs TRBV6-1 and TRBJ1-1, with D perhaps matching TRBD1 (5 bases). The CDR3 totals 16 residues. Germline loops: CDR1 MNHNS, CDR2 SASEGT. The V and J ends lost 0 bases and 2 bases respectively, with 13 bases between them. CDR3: CASSEARGLTNTEAFF. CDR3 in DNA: TGTGCCAGCAGTGAAGCTCGGGGACTCACAAACACTGAAGCTTTCTTT.

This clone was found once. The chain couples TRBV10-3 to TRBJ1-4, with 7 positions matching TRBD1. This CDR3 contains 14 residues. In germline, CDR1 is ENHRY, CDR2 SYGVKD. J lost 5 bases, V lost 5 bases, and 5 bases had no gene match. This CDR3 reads CAISTDRDNEKLFF. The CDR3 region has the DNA TGTGCCATCAGTACTGACAGGGACAATGAAAAACTGTTTTTT.

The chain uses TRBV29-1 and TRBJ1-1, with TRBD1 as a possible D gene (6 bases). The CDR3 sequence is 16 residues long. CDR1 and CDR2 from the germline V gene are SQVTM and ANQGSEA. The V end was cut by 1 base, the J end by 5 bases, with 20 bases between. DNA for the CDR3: TGCAGCGTTGAAGTCCCGCGTCAGGGGTTAAGGACTGAAGCTTTCTTT. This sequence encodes CSVEVPRQGLRTEAFF. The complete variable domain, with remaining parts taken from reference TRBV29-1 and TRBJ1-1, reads SAVISQKPSRDICQRGTSLTIQCQVDSQVTMMFWYRQQPGQSLTLIATANQGSEATYESGFVIDKFPISRPNLTFSTLTVSNMSPEDSSIYLCSVEVPRQGLRTEAFFGQGTRLTVV.

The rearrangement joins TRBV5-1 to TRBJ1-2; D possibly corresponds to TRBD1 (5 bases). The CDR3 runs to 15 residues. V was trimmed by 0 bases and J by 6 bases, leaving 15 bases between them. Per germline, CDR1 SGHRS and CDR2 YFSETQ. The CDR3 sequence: CASSLVRGAGDGYTF. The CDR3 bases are TGCGCCAGCAGCTTGGTAAGGGGCGCGGGGGATGGCTACACCTTC.

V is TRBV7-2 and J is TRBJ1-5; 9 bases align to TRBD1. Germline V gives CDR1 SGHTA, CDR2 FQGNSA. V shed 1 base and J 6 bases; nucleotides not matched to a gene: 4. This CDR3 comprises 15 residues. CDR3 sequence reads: CASSLVGDRAQPQHF. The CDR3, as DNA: TGTGCCAGCAGCTTAGTTGGGGACAGGGCTCAGCCCCAGCATTTT.

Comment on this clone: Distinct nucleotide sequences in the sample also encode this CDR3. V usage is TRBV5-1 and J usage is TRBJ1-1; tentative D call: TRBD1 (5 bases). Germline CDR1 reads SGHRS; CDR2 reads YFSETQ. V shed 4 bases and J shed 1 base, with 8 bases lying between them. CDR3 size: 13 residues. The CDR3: CASSGGQNTEAFF. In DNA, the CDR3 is TGCGCCAGCAGCGGTGGACAGAACACTGAAGCTTTCTTT.

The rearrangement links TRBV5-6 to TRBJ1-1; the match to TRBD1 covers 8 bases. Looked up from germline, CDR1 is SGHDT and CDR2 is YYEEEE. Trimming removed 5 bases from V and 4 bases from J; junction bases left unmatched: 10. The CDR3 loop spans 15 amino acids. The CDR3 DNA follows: TGTGCCAGCAGTCCCACCGGGACAGGAGTCACTGAAGCTTTCTTT. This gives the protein CASSPTGTGVTEAFF.

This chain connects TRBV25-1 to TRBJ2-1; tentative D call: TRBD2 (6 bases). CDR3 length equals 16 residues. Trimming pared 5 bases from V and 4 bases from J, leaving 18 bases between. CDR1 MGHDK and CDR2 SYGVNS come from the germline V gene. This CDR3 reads CASSTPGLGVYNEQFF. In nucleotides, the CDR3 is TGTGCCAGCAGTACTCCGGGACTTGGGGTGTACAATGAGCAGTTCTTC.

The CDR3 DNA reads TGTGCCTGGTCGGACGGAGGCTCTTCGCAGCCCCAGCATTTT. Residues: CAWSDGGSSQPQHF. The chain combines TRBV30 with TRBJ1-5; D is unresolved. Germline CDR1 is GTSNPN and CDR2 is SVGIG (reference sequence). Trimming took 5 bases from V and 7 from J, leaving 18 bases between them. This CDR3 is 14 amino acids long. Variable domain in full (rest from reference TRBV30 and TRBJ1-5): SQTIHQWPATLVQPVGSPLSLECTVEGTSNPNLYWYRQAAGRGLQLLFYSVGIGQISSEVPQNLSASRPQDRQFILSSKKLLLSDSGFYLCAWSDGGSSQPQHFGDGTRLSIL.

The CDR3 loop is CASSLYGTSYEQYF. In DNA form, the CDR3 reads TGTGCCAGCAGCTTATACGGGACTAGCTACGAGCAGTACTTC. The gene calls are TRBV7-8 and TRBJ2-7; 8 bases map to TRBD2. In germline, CDR1 is SGHVS, CDR2 FQNEAQ. Losses at the gene ends were 2 bases for V and 3 bases for J; bases not matched to a gene: 3. The CDR3 contains 14 residues.

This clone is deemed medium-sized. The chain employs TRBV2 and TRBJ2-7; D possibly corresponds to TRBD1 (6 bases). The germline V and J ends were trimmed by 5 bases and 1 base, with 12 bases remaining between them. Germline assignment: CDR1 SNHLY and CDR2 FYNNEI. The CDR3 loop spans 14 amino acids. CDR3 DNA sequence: TGTGCCAGCAGTCCTCTAGGGGGTTCCTACGAGCAGTACTTC. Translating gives CASSPLGGSYEQYF.

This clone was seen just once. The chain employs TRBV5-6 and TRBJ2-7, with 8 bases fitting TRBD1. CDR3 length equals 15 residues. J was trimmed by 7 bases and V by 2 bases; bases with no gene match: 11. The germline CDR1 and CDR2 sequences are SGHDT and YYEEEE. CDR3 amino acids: CASSLGQGPLREQYF. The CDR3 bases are TGTGCCAGCAGCTTAGGACAGGGACCACTAAGGGAGCAGTACTTC. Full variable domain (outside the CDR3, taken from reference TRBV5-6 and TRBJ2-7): DAGVTQSPTHLIKTRGQQVTLRCSPKSGHDTVSWYQQALGQGPQFIFQYYEEEERQRGNFPDRFSGHQFPNYSSELNVNALLLGDSALYLCASSLGQGPLREQYFGPGTRLTVT.

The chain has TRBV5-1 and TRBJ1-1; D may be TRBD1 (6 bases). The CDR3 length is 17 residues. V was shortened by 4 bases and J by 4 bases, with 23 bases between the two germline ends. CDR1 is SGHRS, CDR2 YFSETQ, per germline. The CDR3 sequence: CASSHGGGARMVTEAFF. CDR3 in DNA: TGCGCCAGCAGCCATGGCGGGGGGGCGCGTATGGTCACTGAAGCTTTCTTT.

The CDR3 reads CATSRDREVGQPQHF. CDR3 DNA sequence: TGTGCCACCAGCAGAGATCGTGAGGTGGGTCAGCCCCAGCATTTT. The V call is TRBV15, the J call TRBJ1-5; D gene unclear. CDR1 is LNHNV and CDR2 is YYDKDF in the germline V gene (reference sequence). The V end was cut by 0 bases, the J end by 6 bases, with 12 bases between. This CDR3 is 15 amino acids long.

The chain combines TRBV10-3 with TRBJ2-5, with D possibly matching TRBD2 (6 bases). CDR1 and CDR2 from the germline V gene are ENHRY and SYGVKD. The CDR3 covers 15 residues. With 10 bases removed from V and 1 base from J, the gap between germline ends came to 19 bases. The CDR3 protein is CATLPTGVPQETQYF. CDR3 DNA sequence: TGTGCCACCCTCCCGACGGGGGTCCCCCAAGAGACCCAGTACTTC.